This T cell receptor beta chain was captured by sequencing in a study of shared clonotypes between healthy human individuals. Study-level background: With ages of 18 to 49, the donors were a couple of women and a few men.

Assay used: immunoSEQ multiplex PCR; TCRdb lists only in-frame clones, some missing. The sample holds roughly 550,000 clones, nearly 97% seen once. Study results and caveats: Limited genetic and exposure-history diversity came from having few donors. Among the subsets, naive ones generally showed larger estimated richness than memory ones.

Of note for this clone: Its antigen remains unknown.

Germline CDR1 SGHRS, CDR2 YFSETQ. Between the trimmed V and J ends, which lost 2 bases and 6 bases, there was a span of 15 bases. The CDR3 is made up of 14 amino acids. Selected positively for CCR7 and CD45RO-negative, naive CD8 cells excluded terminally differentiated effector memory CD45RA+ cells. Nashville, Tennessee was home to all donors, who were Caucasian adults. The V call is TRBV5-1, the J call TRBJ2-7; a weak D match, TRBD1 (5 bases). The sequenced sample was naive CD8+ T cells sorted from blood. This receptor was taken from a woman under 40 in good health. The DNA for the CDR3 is TGCGCCAGCAGCTTTTCCAGGGCTTCGTTCGAGCAGTACTTC. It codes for CASSFSRASFEQYF. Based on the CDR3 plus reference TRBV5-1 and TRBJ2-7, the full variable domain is KAGVTQTPRYLIKTRGQQVTLSCSPISGHRSVSWYQQTPGQGLQFLFEYFSETQRNKGNFPGRFSGRQFSNSRSEMNVSTLELGDSALYLCASSFSRASFEQYFGPGTRLTVT.